This T cell receptor beta chain was captured in a study of blood T cells in healthy people across ages. Points on this clonotype: The antigen is unknown.

The use of a sample-barcoded 5' primer and a J-beta primer mix characterized a second PCR of roughly 6 to 11 cycles. One entry per CDR3 protein, called by TCRdb with MiXCR from the 5' RACE reads. Of fewer than 800,000 distinct CDR3 sequences in the sample, approximately 49% were seen once. Trimming took off 3 bases at V and 11 bases at J, with 22 bases between the two ends. The CDR3 covers 15 residues. CDR1 and CDR2 from the germline V gene are PRHDT and FYEKMQ (reference sequence). Study results and limitations: Diversity figures derived from one million T cells were judged to underestimate the true value. Long-lived donors had more naive CD4+ cells and higher diversity than aged donors. CMV status of donors was not determined, possibly confounding expanded clonotype changes.

Extractions gave at least 6 micrograms of total RNA per sample. The rearrangement joins TRBV13 to TRBJ2-5, with D perhaps matching TRBD1 or TRBD2 (6 bases each). This receptor was obtained from a woman aged 55-69 years in good health. The sequencing sample was made of blood. The CDR3 DNA follows: TGTGCCAGCAGCTTGTGGGGGGCCGGGAACAATGAGCAGTACTTC. Translated, it gives CASSLWGAGNNEQYF.